This TCR beta chain stems from a study of shared clonotypes between healthy human individuals (dated by TCRdb to the early 2020s). Notes on the research overall: The cohort comprised a couple of women and three men aged 18 to 49 years. Each donor's leukapheresis produced roughly between roughly 0.85 and 10 billion PBMCs. Libraries were prepared and TCR repertoires were sequenced by different laboratories using diverse techniques, in order to increase sequencing depth and limit assay-specific biases. For each donor, CD4 naive and CD4 memory were each given three plates, CD8 naive was given two plates, and CD8 memory was given one plate. To estimate repertoire size and how much clonotypes are shared between individuals, the study performed deep sequencing of blood TCR repertoires from five healthy adults. General findings and caveats noted by the study authors: Pairwise subsampling led to the expectation that sequencing depth would affect the degree of clonotype sharing among donors. Only blood was sampled, and tissue TCR repertoires likely differ from those in blood. Rarefaction of sorted-subset datasets indicated incomplete sequencing despite the large sequencing depth. Estimated clonotype richness was generally larger for naive than for memory subsets. Clonotypes shared by all four sorted-subset donors showed higher generation probabilities than non-shared clonotypes. Approximately 5% of naive CD4, more than 3% of naive CD8, about 2.4% of memory CD4, and approximately 0.39% of memory CD8 clonotypes were shared across several donors. The genetic and exposure-history diversity represented was limited by the small number of donors.

This clone was recorded once. The antigen it recognizes is unknown. Base-call qualities are not available, and no considerably larger clone is one nucleotide away. Donors were healthy HIV-negative adults with no recently reported acute infections or vaccinations. Every donor was a Caucasian adult residing in Nashville, Tennessee, USA. CD4+ T cells were enriched by magnetic negative selection; naive cells were then positively selected on CD45RA, and the negative fraction formed the memory subset. Blood was collected by leukapheresis, and PBMCs were isolated by Ficoll-Histopaque density gradient centrifugation and then cryopreserved in liquid nitrogen vapor phase. Purity and quantity of every magnetically sorted T cell population were checked by analytical flow cytometry. From each sorted fraction, genomic DNA was isolated and quantified by UV absorbance on a Nanodrop 2000c. Using the deep immunoSEQ assay, TCR CDR3 regions were amplified from genomic DNA by multiplex PCR. For each cell subset, the extracted genomic DNA was distributed evenly across all wells of several immunoSEQ 96-well plates, and each plate served as one replicate. For sorted subsets, roughly 190 ng of genomic DNA, equivalent to 25,000 to 30,000 T cell genomes, went into each replicate PCR. Purified libraries were quantified with a Qubit 3.0 fluorometer, sized on a Bioanalyzer 2100, and re-quantified with the KAPA Library Quantification kit. Every immunoSEQ 96-well plate was sequenced on a dedicated single-read 150-cycle Illumina NextSeq 550 flow cell. Regarding the original processing steps: Because the immunoSEQ output held only junctional sequences and lacked quality scores, the filtering could not match the filtering applied to full-length reads. To assign V/J genes and CDR3, sequences were annotated using PyIR, a Python wrapper for IgBLAST v1.9, with IMGT germline references. Reads were removed for weak V/J assignments (E-value above 1e-6), missing CDR3, stop codons, out-of-frame junctions, or ambiguous translated residues. V3J clonotypes were defined by identical inferred V gene, J gene, and CDR3 amino acid sequence. Percentage overlap between repertoires was calculated by dividing the number of shared unique clonotypes by the size of the smaller repertoire. Three approaches were used to assess repertoire richness: RTK rarefaction, the Chao1 estimator, and Recon v2.1 estimates of unobserved clonotypes. Generation probabilities for all TCRbeta clonotypes obtained by the gDNA method from a handful of donors were computed using OLGA. TCRdb took over this immuneACCESS table, retaining in-frame rearrangements with V and J assigned. Such tables are incomplete; in checked studies, under half of the missing clones stem from an unresolved V gene, and the remainder is unexplained. The V and J calls and clone size are taken from that table; D and trimming were inferred from the DNA. The sample table shows 2 million to 2.5 million clones, and 85% to 95% are seen once. The ten top clones hold approximately 0.4% of the sample.

From its cysteine to its phenylalanine, the CDR3 spans 17 amino acids. The read is trimmed to its CDR3 DNA, 51 bases read in frame from base 1. V lost 8 bases and J lost 3 bases; the stretch between them is 22 bases long. Via the germline V gene (reference sequence), CDR1 is MNHEY and CDR2 SMNVEV. The sequenced sample was naive CD4+ T cells from PBMCs. The cell subset or site label for this specimen denotes: CD45RA+ positively selected. The chain is encoded by TRBV27 joined to TRBJ2-2; 5 matching bases give a weak D call of TRBD2. The receptor's source is a man between 18 and 29 years old in good health. Some clones in this sample may be carry-over from other donors' samples. The DNA sequence follows: TGTGCCAGCGCCCGGACCATCGGACTCTTAGACACCGGGGAGCTGTTTTTT. It translates to CASARTIGLLDTGELFF.